This TCR beta chain was identified in a study of T cell repertoires in cytomegalovirus infection. Study at large: It was recently identified HLA-C-restricted and well-studied HLA-B-restricted CMV epitopes that the study used. Public TCR beta signatures marked donors with CMV infection and the matching HLA. Study results and limitations: Clonotypes of TCR beta that were HLA-C-restricted and CMV-specific dominated the ex vivo response.

TCRdb fed the reads into MiXCR, producing one record per CDR3 protein. The table includes approximately 110,000 distinct CDR3 sequences, roughly two fifths detected once. The CDR3 contains 14 residues. CDR1 is SGHTA, CDR2 FQGNSA, per germline. V was cut by 5 bases and J by 6 bases, with 13 bases left in between. Concerning this clonotype: The target antigen is unknown.

The V and J genes are TRBV7-2 and TRBJ2-2; D is undetermined. The sequence derives from a human donor in good health (CMV status not recorded). Some clones in this sample may be carry-over from other donors' samples. The sequences come from CD8+ T cells from cultured PBMCs, collected from culture after CMV antigen stimulation. The CDR3 loop reads CASSKDLMAGELFF. The CDR3 DNA is TGTGCCAGCAGCAAAGATTTGATGGCCGGGGAGCTGTTTTTT.